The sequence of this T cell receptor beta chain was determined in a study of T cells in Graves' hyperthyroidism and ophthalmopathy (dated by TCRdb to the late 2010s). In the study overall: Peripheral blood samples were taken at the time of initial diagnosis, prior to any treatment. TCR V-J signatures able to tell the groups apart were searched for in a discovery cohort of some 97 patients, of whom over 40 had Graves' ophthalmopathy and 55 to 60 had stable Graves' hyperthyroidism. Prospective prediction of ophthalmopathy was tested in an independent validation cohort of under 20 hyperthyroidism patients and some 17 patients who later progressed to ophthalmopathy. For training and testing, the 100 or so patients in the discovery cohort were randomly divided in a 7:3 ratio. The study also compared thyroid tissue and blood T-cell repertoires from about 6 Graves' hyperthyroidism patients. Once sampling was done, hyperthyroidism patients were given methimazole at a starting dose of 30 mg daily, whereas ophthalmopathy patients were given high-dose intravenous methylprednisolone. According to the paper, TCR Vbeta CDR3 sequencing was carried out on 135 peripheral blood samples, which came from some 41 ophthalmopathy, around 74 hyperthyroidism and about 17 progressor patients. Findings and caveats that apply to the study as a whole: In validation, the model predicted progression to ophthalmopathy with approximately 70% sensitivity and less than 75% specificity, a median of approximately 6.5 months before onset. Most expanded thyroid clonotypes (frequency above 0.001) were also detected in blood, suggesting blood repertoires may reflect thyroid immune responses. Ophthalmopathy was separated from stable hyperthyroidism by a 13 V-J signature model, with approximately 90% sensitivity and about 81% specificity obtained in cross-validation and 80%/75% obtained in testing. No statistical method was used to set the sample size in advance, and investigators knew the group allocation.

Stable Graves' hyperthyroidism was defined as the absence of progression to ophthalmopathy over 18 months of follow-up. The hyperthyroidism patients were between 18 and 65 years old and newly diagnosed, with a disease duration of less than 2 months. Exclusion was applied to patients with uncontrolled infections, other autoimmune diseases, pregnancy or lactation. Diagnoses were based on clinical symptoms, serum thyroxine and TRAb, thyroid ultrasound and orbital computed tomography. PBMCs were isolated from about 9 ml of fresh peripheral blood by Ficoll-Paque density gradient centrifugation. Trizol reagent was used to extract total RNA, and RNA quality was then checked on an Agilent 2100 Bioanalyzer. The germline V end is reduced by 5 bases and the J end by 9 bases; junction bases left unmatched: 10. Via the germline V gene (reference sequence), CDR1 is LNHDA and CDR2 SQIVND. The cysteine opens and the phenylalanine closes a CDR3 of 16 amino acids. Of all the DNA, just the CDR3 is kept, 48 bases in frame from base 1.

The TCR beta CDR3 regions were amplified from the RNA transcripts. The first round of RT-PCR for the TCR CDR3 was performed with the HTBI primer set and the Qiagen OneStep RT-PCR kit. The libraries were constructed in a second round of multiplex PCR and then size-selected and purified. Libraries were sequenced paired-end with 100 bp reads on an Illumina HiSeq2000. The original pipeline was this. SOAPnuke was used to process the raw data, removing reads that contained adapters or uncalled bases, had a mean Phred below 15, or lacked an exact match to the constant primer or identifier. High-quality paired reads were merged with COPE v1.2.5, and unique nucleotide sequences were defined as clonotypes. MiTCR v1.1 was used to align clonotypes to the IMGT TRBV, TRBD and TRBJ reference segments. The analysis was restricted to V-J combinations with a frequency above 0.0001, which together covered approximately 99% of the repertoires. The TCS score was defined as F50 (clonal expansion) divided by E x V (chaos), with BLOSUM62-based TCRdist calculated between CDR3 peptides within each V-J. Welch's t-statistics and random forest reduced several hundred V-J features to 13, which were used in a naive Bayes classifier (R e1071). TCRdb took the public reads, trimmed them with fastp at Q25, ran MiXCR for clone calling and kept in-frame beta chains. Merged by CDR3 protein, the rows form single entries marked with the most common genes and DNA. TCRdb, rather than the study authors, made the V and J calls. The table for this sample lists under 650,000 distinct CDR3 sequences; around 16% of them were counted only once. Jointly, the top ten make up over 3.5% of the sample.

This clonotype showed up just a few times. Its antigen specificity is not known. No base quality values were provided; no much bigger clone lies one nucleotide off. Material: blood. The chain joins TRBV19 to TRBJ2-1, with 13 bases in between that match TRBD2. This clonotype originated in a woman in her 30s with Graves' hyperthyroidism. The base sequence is TGTGCCAGTAGTGTGTCACTAGCGGGGGGGTCCGGTGAGCAGTTCTTC. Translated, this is CASSVSLAGGSGEQFF.